This T cell receptor beta chain was found in a study of CD8 T cells in Susac syndrome. RNA, at about 0.45 to 1 ug, was reverse transcribed with random hexamers. A multiplex approach, immunoSEQ multiplex PCR, amplified TCR beta CDR3 across 54 Vbeta and 13 Jbeta. TCRdb used MiXCR to reprocess the immunoSEQ multiplex PCR reads, holding one entry per CDR3 protein. The table lists under 200,000 distinct CDR3 sequences, 85% to 95% of them singletons. This CDR3 region has 14 residues. Trimming stripped 3 bases from V and 2 bases from J, with 11 bases between. Germline V gene lookup returns CDR1 SGHTA and CDR2 FQGNSA.

Sequenced sample: CD4+ T cells from PBMCs. This clonotype was sampled from a human donor with Susac syndrome. The chain couples TRBV7-2 to TRBJ2-7; tentative D call: TRBD2 (5 bases). In DNA, the CDR3 is TGTGCCAGCAGCTTCCCGGGATCGACCTACGAGCAGTACTTC. The encoded protein is CASSFPGSTYEQYF.